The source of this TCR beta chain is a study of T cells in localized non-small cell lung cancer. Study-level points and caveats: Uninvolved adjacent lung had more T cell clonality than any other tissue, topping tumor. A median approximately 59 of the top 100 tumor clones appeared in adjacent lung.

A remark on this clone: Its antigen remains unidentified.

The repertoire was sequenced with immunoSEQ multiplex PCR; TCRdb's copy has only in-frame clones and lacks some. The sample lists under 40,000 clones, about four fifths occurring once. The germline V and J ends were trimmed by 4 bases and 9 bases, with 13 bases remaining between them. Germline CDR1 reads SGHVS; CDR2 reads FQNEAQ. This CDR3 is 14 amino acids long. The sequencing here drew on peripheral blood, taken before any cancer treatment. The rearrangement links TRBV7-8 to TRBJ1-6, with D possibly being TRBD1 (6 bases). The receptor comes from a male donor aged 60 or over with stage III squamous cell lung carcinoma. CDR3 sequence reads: CASSSTGWGSPLHF. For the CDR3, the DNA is TGTGCCAGCAGCTCGACAGGCTGGGGTTCACCCCTCCACTTT. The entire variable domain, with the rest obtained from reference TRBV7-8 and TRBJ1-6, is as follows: GAGVSQSPRYKVAKRGQDVALRCDPISGHVSLFWYQQALGQGPEFLTYFQNEAQLDKSGLPSDRFFAERPEGSVSTLKIQRTQQEDSAVYLCASSSTGWGSPLHFGNGTRLTVT.